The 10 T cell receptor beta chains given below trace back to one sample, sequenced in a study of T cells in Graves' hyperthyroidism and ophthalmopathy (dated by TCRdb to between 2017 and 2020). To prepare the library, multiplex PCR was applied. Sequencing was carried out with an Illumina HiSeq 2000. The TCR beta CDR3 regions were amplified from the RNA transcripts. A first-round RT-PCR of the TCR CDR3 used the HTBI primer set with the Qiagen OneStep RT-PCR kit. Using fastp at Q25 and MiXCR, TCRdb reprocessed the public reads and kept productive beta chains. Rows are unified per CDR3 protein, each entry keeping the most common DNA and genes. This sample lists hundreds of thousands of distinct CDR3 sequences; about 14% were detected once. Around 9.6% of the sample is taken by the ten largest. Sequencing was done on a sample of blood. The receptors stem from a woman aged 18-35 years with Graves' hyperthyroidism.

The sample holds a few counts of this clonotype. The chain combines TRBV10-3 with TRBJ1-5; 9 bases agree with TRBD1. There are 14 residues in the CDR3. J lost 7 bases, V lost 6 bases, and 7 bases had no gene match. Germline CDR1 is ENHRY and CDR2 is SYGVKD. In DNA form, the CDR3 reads TGTGCCATCAGCGCCGGGACAGGGCTGCAGCCCCAGCATTTT. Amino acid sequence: CAISAGTGLQPQHF.

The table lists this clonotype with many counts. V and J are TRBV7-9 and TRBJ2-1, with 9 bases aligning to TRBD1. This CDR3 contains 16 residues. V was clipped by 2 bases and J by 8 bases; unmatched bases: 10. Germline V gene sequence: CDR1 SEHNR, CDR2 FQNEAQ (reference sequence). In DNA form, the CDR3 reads TGTGCCAGCAGCTTACCCCTCGGACAGGGGTACGATGAGCAGTTCTTC. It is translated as CASSLPLGQGYDEQFF.

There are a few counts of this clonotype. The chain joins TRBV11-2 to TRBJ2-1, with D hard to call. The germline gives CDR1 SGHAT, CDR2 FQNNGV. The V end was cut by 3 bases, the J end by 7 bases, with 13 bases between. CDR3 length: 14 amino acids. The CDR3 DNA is TGTGCCAGCAGCTTGCTACTTCAGTCTAATGAGCAGTTCTTC. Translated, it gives CASSLLLQSNEQFF.

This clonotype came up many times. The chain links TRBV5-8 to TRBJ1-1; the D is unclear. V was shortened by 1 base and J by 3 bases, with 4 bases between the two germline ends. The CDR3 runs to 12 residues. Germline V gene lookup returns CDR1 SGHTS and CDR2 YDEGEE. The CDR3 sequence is CASSLTDTEAFF. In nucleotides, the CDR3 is TGTGCCAGCAGCTTGACGGACACTGAAGCTTTCTTT.

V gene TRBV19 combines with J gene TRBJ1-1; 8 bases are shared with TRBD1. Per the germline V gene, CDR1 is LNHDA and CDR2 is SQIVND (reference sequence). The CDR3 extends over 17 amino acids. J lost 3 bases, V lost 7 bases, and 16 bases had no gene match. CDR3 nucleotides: TGTGCCAGTAATTCAGGGGGCAGTTCTGCAATCGACACTGAAGCTTTCTTT. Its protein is CASNSGGSSAIDTEAFF.

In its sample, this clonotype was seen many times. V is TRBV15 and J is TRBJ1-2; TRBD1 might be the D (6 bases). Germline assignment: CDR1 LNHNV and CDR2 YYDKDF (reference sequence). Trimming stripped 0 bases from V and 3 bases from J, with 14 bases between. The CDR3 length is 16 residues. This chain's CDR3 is CATSRDKGGRDYGYTF. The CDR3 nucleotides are TGTGCCACCAGCAGAGATAAGGGGGGCCGGGACTATGGCTACACCTTC.

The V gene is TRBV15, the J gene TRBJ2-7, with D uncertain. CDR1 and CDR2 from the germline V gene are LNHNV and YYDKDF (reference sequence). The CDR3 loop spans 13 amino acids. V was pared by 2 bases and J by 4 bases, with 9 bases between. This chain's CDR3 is CATSRSPKYEQYF. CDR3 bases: TGTGCCACCAGCAGATCACCCAAGTACGAGCAGTACTTC.

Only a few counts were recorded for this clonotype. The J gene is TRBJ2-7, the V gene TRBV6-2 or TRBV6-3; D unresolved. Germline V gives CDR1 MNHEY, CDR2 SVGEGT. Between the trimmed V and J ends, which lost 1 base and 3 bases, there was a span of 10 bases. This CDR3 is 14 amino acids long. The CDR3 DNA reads TGTGCCAGCAGTTACTGGCTATCGTACTACGAGCAGTACTTC. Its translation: CASSYWLSYYEQYF.

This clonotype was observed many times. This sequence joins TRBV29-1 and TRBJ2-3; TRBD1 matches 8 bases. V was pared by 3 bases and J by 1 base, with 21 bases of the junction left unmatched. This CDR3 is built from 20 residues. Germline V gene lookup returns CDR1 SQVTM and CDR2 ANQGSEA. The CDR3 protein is CSVDRGRNVGDTGGTDTQYF. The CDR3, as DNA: TGCAGCGTTGACAGGGGGCGTAATGTAGGAGACACCGGGGGCACAGATACGCAGTATTTT.

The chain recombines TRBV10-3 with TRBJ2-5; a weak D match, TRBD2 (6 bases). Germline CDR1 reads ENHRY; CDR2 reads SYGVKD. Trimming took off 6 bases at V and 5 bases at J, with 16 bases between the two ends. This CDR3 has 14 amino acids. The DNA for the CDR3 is TGTGCCATCAGAGGAGGCATAGGAGGGGAGACCCAGTACTTC. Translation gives CAIRGGIGGETQYF.